A few counts support the clone carrying this T cell receptor (beta chain). The time point was: sample taken at primary tumor resection. Unsorted tumor, nontumor lung tissue or cryopreserved PBMC supplied the whole RNA. The presence of a unique molecular identifier marked each TCR cDNA molecule. MiXCR, run by TCRdb on the 5' RACE reads, gives a single entry per CDR3 protein. Here the sample spans about 95,000 distinct CDR3 sequences, roughly 9.5% being singletons. This CDR3 has 16 residues. Deletions cut 1 base from V and 2 bases from J, with 12 bases between. This sample was included in a study of spatial heterogeneity in lung cancer. Study-level background: Combinations of a unique TCR and a UMI were tallied in raw reads, and on average each appeared more than ten times.

This sequence originates from a male donor with early-stage non-small cell lung cancer. The specimen comprised PBMCs, sampled at surgery. This sequence joins TRBV12-3 or TRBV12-4 and TRBJ2-1; D remains unclear. The CDR3 reads CASSLEAAPTYNEQFF. The CDR3 coding sequence is TGTGCCAGCAGTTTAGAGGCAGCCCCAACCTACAATGAGCAGTTCTTC.